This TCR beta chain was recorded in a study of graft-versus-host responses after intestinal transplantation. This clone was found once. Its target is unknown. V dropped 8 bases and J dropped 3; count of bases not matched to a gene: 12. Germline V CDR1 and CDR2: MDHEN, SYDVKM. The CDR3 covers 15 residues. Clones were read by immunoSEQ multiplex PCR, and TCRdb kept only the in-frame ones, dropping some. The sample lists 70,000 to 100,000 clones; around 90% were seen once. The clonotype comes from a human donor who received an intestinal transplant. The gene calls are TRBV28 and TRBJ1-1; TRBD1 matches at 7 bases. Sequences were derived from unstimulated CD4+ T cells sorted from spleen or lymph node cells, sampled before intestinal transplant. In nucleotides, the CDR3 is TGTGCCAGCGGCAGAAGGGGGCCGGGGGACACTGAAGCTTTCTTT. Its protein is CASGRRGPGDTEAFF.